Sequencing of this T cell receptor beta chain was carried out in a study of blood T cell repertoires in COVID-19. TCRdb's table, derived via immunoSEQ multiplex PCR, lists solely in-frame clones and lacks some. Here the sample spans some 670,000 clones, 90% being singletons. The source is a woman between 18 and 30 years old with acute or convalescent COVID-19. Sequences were obtained from peripheral blood.

The CDR3 sequence is CAISDSTGHGYTF. DNA for the CDR3: TGTGCCATCAGTGATTCCACAGGTCATGGCTACACCTTC. This chain uses TRBV10-3 with TRBJ1-2; a possible D gene is TRBD1 (5 bases). V lost 3 bases, J lost 6 bases, and 11 bases lay in between. The CDR3 length is 13 residues. Germline CDR1 reads ENHRY; CDR2 reads SYGVKD.